These 25 T cell receptor beta chains were all obtained from the same sample, sequenced in a study of shared clonotypes between healthy human individuals. The protocol was immunoSEQ multiplex PCR, while the TCRdb copy is restricted to in-frame clones and leaves out a portion. This repertoire shows 2 million to 2.5 million clones, roughly 90% found once; its top ten account for around 0.35%. The sequenced sample consisted of naive CD4+ T cells from PBMCs. The subset: CD45RA+ positively selected. Receptors originate from a man between 18 and 35 years old in good health. Some clones in this sample may be carry-over from other donors' samples.

This chain joins TRBV23-1 and TRBJ2-3; 8 positions agree with TRBD1. TRBV23-1 is known as an ORF, though its function is uncertain. CDR3 size: 12 residues. V was pared by 4 bases and J by 14 bases, with 8 bases of the junction left unmatched. In DNA, the CDR3 is TGCGCCAGCAGTCTCCCGGGACAGGTTGGGTATTTT. Its protein is CASSLPGQVGYF.

V is TRBV19 and J is TRBJ2-2, with TRBD2 matching over 7 bases. J was trimmed by 7 bases and V by 7 bases; bases with no gene match: 9. The CDR3 length is 14 residues. In germline, CDR1 is LNHDA, CDR2 SQIVND (reference sequence). The CDR3 reads CASKRTSYIGELFF. CDR3 nucleotide sequence: TGTGCCAGTAAACGGACTAGTTATATCGGGGAGCTGTTTTTT.

The chain is built from TRBV19 and TRBJ2-3; TRBD1 matches at 12 bases. CDR3 length: 17 amino acids. J was trimmed by 3 bases and V by 6 bases; bases with no gene match: 10. Germline V gene data show CDR1 as LNHDA and CDR2 as SQIVND (reference sequence). The CDR3 loop reads CASRRGTGGLLTDTQYF. CDR3 bases: TGTGCCAGTAGGAGAGGGACAGGGGGCCTGCTAACAGATACGCAGTATTTT.

The V gene is TRBV6-6, the J gene TRBJ2-1, with 12 bases that match TRBD2. V was clipped by 6 bases and J by 8 bases; unmatched bases: 11. Germline CDR1 and CDR2: MNHNY and SVGAGI (reference sequence). The CDR3 runs to 16 residues. CDR3 loop: CASRTALAGGPHEQFF. DNA for the CDR3: TGTGCCAGCAGAACAGCTCTAGCGGGAGGGCCCCATGAGCAGTTCTTC.

This rearrangement joins TRBV9 to TRBJ2-1, with 9 bases matching TRBD2. The CDR3 extends over 15 amino acids. V shed 1 base, J shed 5 bases, and the junction held 4 bases outside the gene matches. Germline V CDR1 and CDR2: SGDLS, YYNGEE. The CDR3 bases are TGTGCCAGCAGCGTACTAGCGGGACCCAACAATGAGCAGTTCTTC. Its protein product is CASSVLAGPNNEQFF.

In its sample, this clone was seen once. The chain combines TRBV9 with TRBJ2-1, with D perhaps TRBD1 or TRBD2 (5 bases each). This CDR3 is 12 amino acids long. The germline V gene encodes CDR1 SGDLS and CDR2 YYNGEE. V was clipped by 0 bases and J by 8 bases, with 6 bases between them. CDR3 nucleotides: TGTGCCAGCAGCGTAGCGGGACATGAGCAGTTCTTC. This translates into CASSVAGHEQFF.

The J gene is TRBJ1-1, the V gene TRBV2; D possibly corresponds to TRBD1 (6 bases). Trimming pared 10 bases from V and 4 bases from J, leaving 10 bases between. The germline V gene has CDR1 SNHLY and CDR2 FYNNEI. The CDR3 consists of 11 residues. The CDR3 region is CATEGGTEAFF. As DNA, the CDR3 is TGTGCCACCGAGGGGGGCACTGAAGCTTTCTTT.

This chain links TRBV5-1 with TRBJ2-5; 14 nucleotides agree with TRBD2. J lost 1 base, V lost 2 bases, and 1 base had no gene match. Germline values: CDR1 SGHRS, CDR2 YFSETQ. This CDR3 is 16 amino acids long. CDR3 coding DNA: TGCGCCAGCAGCTTCGGGACTAGCGGGAGCCAAGAGACCCAGTACTTC. This gives the protein CASSFGTSGSQETQYF.

J is TRBJ2-5 and V is TRBV5-4, with D unresolved. Per germline, CDR1 SGHNT and CDR2 YYREEE (reference sequence). V shed 0 bases and J shed 1 base, with 10 bases lying between them. The length of the CDR3 is 15 residues. CDR3 coding DNA: TGTGCCAGCAGCTTGGGCACTGCGGCCCAAGAGACCCAGTACTTC. This codes for CASSLGTAAQETQYF.

This chain joins TRBV10-1 and TRBJ2-2; possibly TRBD1 or TRBD2 for D (5 bases each). Looked up from germline, CDR1 is WNHNN and CDR2 is SYGVQD (reference sequence). V was trimmed by 3 bases and J by 8 bases, leaving 10 bases between them. This CDR3 is 13 amino acids long. In DNA form, the CDR3 reads TGCGCCAGCAGTGATGGGGGAGCGGGGGAGCTGTTTTTT. Its protein is CASSDGGAGELFF.

The chain has TRBV28 and TRBJ2-3; maybe TRBD2 (5 bases). CDR3 length equals 16 residues. The germline V gene has CDR1 MDHEN and CDR2 SYDVKM. Deletions cut 3 bases from V and 2 bases from J, with 15 bases between. CDR3 coding DNA: TGTGCCAGCAGTTTGGTCTGGACTGCCACCACAGATACGCAGTATTTT. Encoded protein: CASSLVWTATTDTQYF.

CDR3 DNA sequence: TGTGCCAGCAGCGCCTCCGCGGGGCAAGAGACCCAGTACTTC. Translation: CASSASAGQETQYF. The V gene is TRBV9, the J gene TRBJ2-5, with D possibly TRBD2 on 6 matching bases. CDR3 size: 14 residues. Trimming removed 3 bases at V and 2 bases at J, with 11 bases between. CDR1 SGDLS and CDR2 YYNGEE come from the germline V gene.

This sequence joins TRBV11-1 and TRBJ2-7; D not resolved. This CDR3 region has 14 residues. Germline assignment: CDR1 SGHAT and CDR2 FQDESV (reference sequence). Between the trimmed V and J ends, which lost 2 bases and 6 bases, there was a span of 14 bases. The CDR3 is CASSLTNHAAEQYF. The CDR3 DNA is TGTGCCAGCAGCTTAACTAACCACGCAGCCGAGCAGTACTTC.

Concerning this clone itself: Other DNA sequences in the same sample also yield this CDR3. The chain has TRBV4-1 and TRBJ2-3; TRBD2 matches 7 bases. The CDR3 is made up of 15 amino acids. Germline V gene data show CDR1 as MGHRA and CDR2 as YSYEKL. The trim removed 1 base at V and 5 bases at J, leaving 6 bases unmatched. The CDR3 DNA sequence: TGCGCCAGCAGCCAAGGGTCGGGGGGAAGAGATACGCAGTATTTT. Translation gives CASSQGSGGRDTQYF.

The chain couples TRBV2 to TRBJ2-3; 10 bases align to TRBD2. The germline CDR1 and CDR2 sequences are SNHLY and FYNNEI. V lost 5 bases and J lost 3; bases outside the gene matches: 11. The CDR3 extends over 17 amino acids. CDR3: CASSPTLSGRGTDTQYF. Written as DNA, the CDR3 is TGTGCCAGCAGTCCGACCCTAAGCGGGAGGGGAACAGATACGCAGTATTTT.

Concerning this clone: The same CDR3 also results from other DNA sequences found in this sample. V is TRBV6-5 and J is TRBJ1-1; tentative D call: TRBD1 (6 bases). With 3 bases removed from V and 0 bases from J, the gap between germline ends came to 11 bases. The CDR3 totals 15 residues. Looked up from germline, CDR1 is MNHEY and CDR2 is SVGAGI. In DNA form, the CDR3 reads TGTGCCAGCAGTTATTCTGGGGGCTTGAACACTGAAGCTTTCTTT. As protein: CASSYSGGLNTEAFF.

The chain uses TRBV27 and TRBJ1-2, with 8 bases aligning to TRBD1. The CDR3 runs 13 residues. With 4 bases clipped from V and 7 bases from J, the junction kept 5 bases outside the gene matches. Germline assignment: CDR1 MNHEY and CDR2 SMNVEV (reference sequence). This CDR3 reads CASSSGQGLGYTF. The CDR3 DNA reads TGTGCCAGCAGTTCAGGACAGGGTCTTGGCTACACCTTC.

About this clone itself: The same CDR3 can be traced to other DNA sequences in this sample. The chain uses TRBV2 and TRBJ2-1; D possibly uses TRBD1 or TRBD2 (5 bases each). V was trimmed by 9 bases and J by 0 bases, leaving 9 bases between them. This CDR3 has 13 amino acids. Germline values: CDR1 SNHLY, CDR2 FYNNEI. CDR3 sequence reads: CASGGSSYNEQFF. The DNA of the CDR3 is TGTGCCAGTGGGGGAAGCTCCTACAATGAGCAGTTCTTC.

CDR3: CASSATGRYEQYF. The CDR3 DNA reads TGTGCCAGCAGCGCGACAGGGAGATACGAGCAGTACTTC. V usage is TRBV9 and J usage is TRBJ2-7; TRBD1 matches at 7 bases. The V and J ends lost 3 bases and 4 bases, in that order; junction bases with no gene match: 4. Germline V gene data show CDR1 as SGDLS and CDR2 as YYNGEE. The CDR3 covers 13 residues.

The chain has TRBV19 and TRBJ2-2; TRBD2 matches at 11 bases. J gave up 4 bases and V 5 bases, and 6 bases lay outside the gene matches. The CDR3 has 16 amino acids. From germline, CDR1 is LNHDA and CDR2 SQIVND (reference sequence). In DNA form, the CDR3 reads TGTGCCAGTAGTGACCGACTAGCGGGACGCACCGGGGAGCTGTTTTTT. This codes for CASSDRLAGRTGELFF.

The V gene is TRBV11-3, the J gene TRBJ2-7; tentative D call: TRBD2 (6 bases). CDR3 length: 14 residues. V lost 3 bases to trimming and J lost 6 bases, with 15 bases between them. Germline V gene data show CDR1 as SGHNT and CDR2 as YENEEA. The CDR3 sequence: CASSFGGDAVEQYF. The DNA of the CDR3 is TGTGCCAGCAGCTTTGGCGGGGACGCCGTCGAGCAGTACTTC. The whole variable domain, filled in from reference TRBV11-3 and TRBJ2-7, reads EAGVVQSPRYKIIEKKQPVAFWCNPISGHNTLYWYLQNLGQGPELLIRYENEEAVDDSQLPKDRFSAERLKGVDSTLKIQPAELGDSAVYLCASSFGGDAVEQYFGPGTRLTVT.

V gene TRBV9 combines with J gene TRBJ2-3, with unresolved D. The CDR3 extends over 15 amino acids. Germline loops: CDR1 SGDLS, CDR2 YYNGEE. V lost 0 bases to trimming and J lost 3 bases, with 11 bases between them. CDR3 sequence: CASSVGGSKTDTQYF. DNA of the CDR3: TGTGCCAGCAGCGTAGGCGGCAGTAAGACAGATACGCAGTATTTT.

This chain uses TRBV6-1 with TRBJ1-5; D unresolved. V was shortened by 0 bases and J by 5 bases, with 14 bases between the two germline ends. This CDR3 contains 16 residues. Germline V gives CDR1 MNHNS, CDR2 SASEGT. CDR3 coding DNA: TGTGCCAGCAGTGAAGCAACCGCGGGGTTTTATCAGCCCCAGCATTTT. Protein: CASSEATAGFYQPQHF.

The rearrangement joins TRBV30 to TRBJ2-3, with 11 positions matching TRBD2. The trim removed 2 bases at V and 0 bases at J, leaving 13 bases unmatched. The CDR3 runs 19 residues. Germline V lookup: CDR1 GTSNPN, CDR2 SVGIG (reference sequence). Written as DNA, the CDR3 is TGTGCCTGGAGTCGAGCTACCGGGACTAGCGGAACTAGCACAGATACGCAGTATTTT. Translated, it gives CAWSRATGTSGTSTDTQYF.

The chain carries TRBV2 and TRBJ2-4, with D possibly being TRBD1 or TRBD2 (5 bases each). V lost 3 bases and J lost 5, with 11 bases in between. The CDR3 is 14 amino acids. Germline-derived CDR1 and CDR2 are SNHLY and FYNNEI. Here the CDR3 reads CASSDHGTQNIQYF. CDR3 nucleotides: TGTGCCAGCAGTGATCACGGGACCCAAAACATTCAGTACTTC.